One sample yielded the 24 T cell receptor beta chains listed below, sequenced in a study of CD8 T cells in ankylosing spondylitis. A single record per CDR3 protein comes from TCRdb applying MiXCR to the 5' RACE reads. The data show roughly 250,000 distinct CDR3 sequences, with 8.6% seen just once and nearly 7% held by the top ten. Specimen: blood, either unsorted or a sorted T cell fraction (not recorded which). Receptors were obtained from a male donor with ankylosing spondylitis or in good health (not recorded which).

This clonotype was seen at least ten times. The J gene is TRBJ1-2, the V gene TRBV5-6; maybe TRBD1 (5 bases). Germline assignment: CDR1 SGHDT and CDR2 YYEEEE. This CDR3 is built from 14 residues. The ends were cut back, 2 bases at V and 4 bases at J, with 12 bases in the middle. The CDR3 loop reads CASSLGGARYGYTF. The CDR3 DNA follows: TGTGCCAGCAGCTTAGGCGGGGCGCGCTATGGCTACACCTTC.

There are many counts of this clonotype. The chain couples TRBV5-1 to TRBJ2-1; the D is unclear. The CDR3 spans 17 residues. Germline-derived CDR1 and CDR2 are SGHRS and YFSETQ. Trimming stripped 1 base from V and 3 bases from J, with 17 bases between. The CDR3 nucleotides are TGCGCCAGCAGCTTGTTGTTGCTTCAGGACCACTACAATGAGCAGTTCTTC. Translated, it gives CASSLLLLQDHYNEQFF.

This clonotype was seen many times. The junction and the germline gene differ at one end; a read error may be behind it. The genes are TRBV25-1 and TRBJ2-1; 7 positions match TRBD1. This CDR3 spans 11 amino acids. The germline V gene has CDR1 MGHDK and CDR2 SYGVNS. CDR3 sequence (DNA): TGTGCCAGCAGTGGACAGGGTTCCCTAGTCTTC. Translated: CASSGQGSLVF. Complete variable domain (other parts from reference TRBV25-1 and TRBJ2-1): EADIYQTPRYLVIGTGKKITLECSQTMGHDKMYWYQQDPGMELHLIHYSYGVNSTEKGDLSSESTVSRIRTEHFPLTLESARPSHTSQYLCASSGQGSLVFGPGTRLTVL.

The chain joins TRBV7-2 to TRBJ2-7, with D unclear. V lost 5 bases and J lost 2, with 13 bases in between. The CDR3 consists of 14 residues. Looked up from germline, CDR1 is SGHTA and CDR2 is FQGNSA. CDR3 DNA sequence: TGTGCCAGCAGCCGGACGAACAGCCCCTACGAGCAGTACTTC. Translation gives CASSRTNSPYEQYF. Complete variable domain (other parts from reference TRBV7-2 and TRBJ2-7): GAGVSQSPSNKVTEKGKDVELRCDPISGHTALYWYRQSLGQGLEFLIYFQGNSAPDKSGLPSDRFSAERTGGSVSTLTIQRTQQEDSAVYLCASSRTNSPYEQYFGPGTRLTVT.

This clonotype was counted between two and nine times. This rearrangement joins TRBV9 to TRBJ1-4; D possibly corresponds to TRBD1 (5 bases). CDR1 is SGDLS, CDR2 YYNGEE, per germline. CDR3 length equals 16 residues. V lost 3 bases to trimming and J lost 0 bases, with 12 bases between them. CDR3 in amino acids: CASSAGTVTTNEKLFF. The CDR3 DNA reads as TGTGCCAGCAGCGCAGGGACTGTCACAACTAATGAAAAACTGTTTTTT.

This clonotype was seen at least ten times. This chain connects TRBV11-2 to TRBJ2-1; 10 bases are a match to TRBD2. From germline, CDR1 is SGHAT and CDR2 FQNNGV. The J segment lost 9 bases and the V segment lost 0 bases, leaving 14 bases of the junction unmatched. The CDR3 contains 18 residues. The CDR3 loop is CASSLDPPRASGRGEQFF. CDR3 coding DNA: TGTGCCAGCAGCTTAGATCCCCCCCGGGCTAGCGGGAGAGGTGAGCAGTTCTTC.

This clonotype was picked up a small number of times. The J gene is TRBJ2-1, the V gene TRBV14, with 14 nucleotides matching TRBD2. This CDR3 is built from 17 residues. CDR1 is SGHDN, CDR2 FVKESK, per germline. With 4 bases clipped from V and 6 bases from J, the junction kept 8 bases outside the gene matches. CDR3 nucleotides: TGTGCCAGCAGCCTAGCCCTGACTAGCGGGAGGGTCAATGAGCAGTTCTTC. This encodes CASSLALTSGRVNEQFF.

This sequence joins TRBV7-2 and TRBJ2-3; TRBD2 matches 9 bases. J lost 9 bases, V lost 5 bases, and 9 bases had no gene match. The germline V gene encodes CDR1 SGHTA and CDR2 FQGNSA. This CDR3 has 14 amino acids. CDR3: CASSPTSGPQTQYF. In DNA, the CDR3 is TGTGCCAGCAGCCCTACTAGCGGGCCACAAACGCAGTATTTT.

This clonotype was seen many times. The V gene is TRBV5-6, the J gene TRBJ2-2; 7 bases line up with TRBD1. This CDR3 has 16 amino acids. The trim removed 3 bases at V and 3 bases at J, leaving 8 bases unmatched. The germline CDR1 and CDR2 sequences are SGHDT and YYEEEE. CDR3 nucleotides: TGTGCCAGCAGCTGGGCCGGGACAGCTCACACCGGGGAGCTGTTTTTT. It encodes CASSWAGTAHTGELFF. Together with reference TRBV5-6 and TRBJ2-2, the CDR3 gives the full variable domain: DAGVTQSPTHLIKTRGQQVTLRCSPKSGHDTVSWYQQALGQGPQFIFQYYEEEERQRGNFPDRFSGHQFPNYSSELNVNALLLGDSALYLCASSWAGTAHTGELFFGEGSRLTVL.

DNA for the CDR3: TGTGCCAGCAGCCACCTCGGGGACCCGGTACGGTACTTC. Encoded protein: CASSHLGDPVRYF. The gene calls are TRBV7-2 and TRBJ2-7, with D perhaps matching TRBD1 or TRBD2 (5 bases each). The CDR3 has 13 amino acids. Trimming took off 5 bases at V and 12 bases at J, with 20 bases between the two ends. Germline CDR1 and CDR2: SGHTA and FQGNSA.

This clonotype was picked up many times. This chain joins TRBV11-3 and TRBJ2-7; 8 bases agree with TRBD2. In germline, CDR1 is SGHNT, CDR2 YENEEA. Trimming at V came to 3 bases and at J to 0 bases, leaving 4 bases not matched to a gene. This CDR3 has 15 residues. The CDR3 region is CASSFSGTSSYEQYF. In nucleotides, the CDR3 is TGTGCCAGCAGCTTTAGCGGGACGAGCTCCTACGAGCAGTACTTC.

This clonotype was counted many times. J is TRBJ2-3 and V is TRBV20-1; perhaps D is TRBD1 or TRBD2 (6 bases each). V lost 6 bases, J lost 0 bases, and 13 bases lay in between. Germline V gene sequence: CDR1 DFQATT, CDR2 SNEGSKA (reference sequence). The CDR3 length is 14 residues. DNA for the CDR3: TGCAGTGCCCGAAGGGGGGCGAGCACAGATACGCAGTATTTT. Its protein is CSARRGASTDTQYF.

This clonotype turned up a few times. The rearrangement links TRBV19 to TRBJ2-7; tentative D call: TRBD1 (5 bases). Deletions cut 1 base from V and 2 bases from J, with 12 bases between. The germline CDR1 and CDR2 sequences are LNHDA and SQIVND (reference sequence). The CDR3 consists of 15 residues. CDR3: CASSIGWGATYEQYF. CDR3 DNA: TGTGCCAGTAGTATAGGATGGGGCGCCACCTACGAGCAGTACTTC.

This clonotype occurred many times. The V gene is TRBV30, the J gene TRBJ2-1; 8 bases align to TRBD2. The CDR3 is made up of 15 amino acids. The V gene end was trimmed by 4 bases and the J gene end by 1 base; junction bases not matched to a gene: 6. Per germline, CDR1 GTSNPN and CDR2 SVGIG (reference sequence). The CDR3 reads CAWTRLAKSYNEQFF. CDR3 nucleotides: TGTGCCTGGACCCGACTAGCGAAATCCTACAATGAGCAGTTCTTC.

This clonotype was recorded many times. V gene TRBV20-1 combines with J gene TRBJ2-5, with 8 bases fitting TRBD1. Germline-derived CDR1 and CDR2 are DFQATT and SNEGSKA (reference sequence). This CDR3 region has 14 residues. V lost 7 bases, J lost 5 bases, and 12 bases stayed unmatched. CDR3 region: CSVFTGQGEETQYF. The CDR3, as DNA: TGCAGTGTTTTTACAGGACAGGGAGAGGAGACCCAGTACTTC.

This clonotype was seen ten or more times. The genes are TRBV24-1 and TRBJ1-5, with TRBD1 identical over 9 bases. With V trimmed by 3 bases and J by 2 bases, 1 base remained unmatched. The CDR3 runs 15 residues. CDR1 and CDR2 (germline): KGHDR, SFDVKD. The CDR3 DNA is TGTGCCACCAGTGATCGGACAGGGGGCAATCAGCCCCAGCATTTT. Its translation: CATSDRTGGNQPQHF.

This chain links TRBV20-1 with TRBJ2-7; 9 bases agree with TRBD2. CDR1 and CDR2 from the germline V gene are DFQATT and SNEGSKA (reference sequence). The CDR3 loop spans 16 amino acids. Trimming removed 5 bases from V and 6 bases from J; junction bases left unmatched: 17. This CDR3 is CSAPQVPGTSLLEQYF. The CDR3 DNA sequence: TGCAGTGCTCCACAGGTACCCGGGACTAGCCTCCTCGAGCAGTACTTC.

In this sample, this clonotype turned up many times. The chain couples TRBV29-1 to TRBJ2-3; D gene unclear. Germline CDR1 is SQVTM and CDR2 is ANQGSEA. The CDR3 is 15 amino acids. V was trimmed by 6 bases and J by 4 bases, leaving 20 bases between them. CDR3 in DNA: TGCAGCGTCGCCGGTGTTGTGGCCGGCGCAGATACGCAGTATTTT. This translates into CSVAGVVAGADTQYF.

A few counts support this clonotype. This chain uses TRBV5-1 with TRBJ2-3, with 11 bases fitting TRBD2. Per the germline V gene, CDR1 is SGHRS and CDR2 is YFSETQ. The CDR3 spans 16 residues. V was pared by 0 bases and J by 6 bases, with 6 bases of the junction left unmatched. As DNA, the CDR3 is TGCGCCAGCAGCTTGGGACTAGCGGGGTTTTGGGATACGCAGTATTTT. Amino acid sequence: CASSLGLAGFWDTQYF.

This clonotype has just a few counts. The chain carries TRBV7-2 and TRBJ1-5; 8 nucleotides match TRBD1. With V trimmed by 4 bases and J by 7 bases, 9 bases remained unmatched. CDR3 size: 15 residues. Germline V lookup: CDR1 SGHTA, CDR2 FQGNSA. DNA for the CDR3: TGTGCCAGCAGCTCCCAGACAGGGGTCGGGCAGCCCCAGCATTTT. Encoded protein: CASSSQTGVGQPQHF. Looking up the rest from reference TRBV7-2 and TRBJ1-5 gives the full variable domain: GAGVSQSPSNKVTEKGKDVELRCDPISGHTALYWYRQSLGQGLEFLIYFQGNSAPDKSGLPSDRFSAERTGGSVSTLTIQRTQQEDSAVYLCASSSQTGVGQPQHFGDGTRLSIL.

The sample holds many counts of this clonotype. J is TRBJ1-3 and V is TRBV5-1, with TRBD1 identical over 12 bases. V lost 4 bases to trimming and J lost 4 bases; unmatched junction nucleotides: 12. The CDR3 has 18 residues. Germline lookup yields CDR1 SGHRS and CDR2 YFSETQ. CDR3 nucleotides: TGCGCCAGCAGCCTTTCCCCGGGACAGGGGGCGGAAGGAAACACCATATATTTT. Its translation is CASSLSPGQGAEGNTIYF.

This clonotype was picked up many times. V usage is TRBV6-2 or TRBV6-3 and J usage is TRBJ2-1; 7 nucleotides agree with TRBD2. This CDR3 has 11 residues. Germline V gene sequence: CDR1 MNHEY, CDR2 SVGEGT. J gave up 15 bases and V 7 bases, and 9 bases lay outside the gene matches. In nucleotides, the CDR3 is TGTGCCAGCACCTACGGACTAGAACGGTTCTTC. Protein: CASTYGLERFF.

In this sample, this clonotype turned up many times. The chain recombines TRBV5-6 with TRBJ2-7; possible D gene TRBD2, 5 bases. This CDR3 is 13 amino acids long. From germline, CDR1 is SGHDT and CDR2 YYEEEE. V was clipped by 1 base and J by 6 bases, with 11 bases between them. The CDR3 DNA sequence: TGTGCCAGCAGCTTGAGAGAGGGTGGCGAGCAGTACTTC. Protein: CASSLREGGEQYF. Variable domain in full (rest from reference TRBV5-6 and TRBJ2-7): DAGVTQSPTHLIKTRGQQVTLRCSPKSGHDTVSWYQQALGQGPQFIFQYYEEEERQRGNFPDRFSGHQFPNYSSELNVNALLLGDSALYLCASSLREGGEQYFGPGTRLTVT.

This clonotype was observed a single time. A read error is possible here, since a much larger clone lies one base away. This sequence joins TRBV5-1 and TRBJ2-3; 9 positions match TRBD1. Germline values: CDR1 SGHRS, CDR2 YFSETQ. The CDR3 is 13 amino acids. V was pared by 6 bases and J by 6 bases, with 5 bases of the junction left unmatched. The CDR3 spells CASTDRGSDTQYF. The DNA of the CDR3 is TGCGCCAGCACCGACAGGGGGAGTGATACGCAGTATTTT.